This TCR beta chain is drawn from a study of cytomegalovirus exposure and HLA in healthy donors. Germline V CDR1 and CDR2: MNHEY, SVGAGI. V dropped 4 bases and J dropped 6; count of bases not matched to a gene: 4. The CDR3 loop spans 15 amino acids. This PCR relied on a set of 60 Vbeta primers and 13 Jbeta primers. The assay was immunoSEQ multiplex PCR, and TCRdb's table has in-frame clones only and misses some. The repertoire includes under 200,000 clones, about 80% of them detected once, and approximately 0.47% sits in the top ten. Study-level results: Certain indistinguishable V segments, among them TRBV6-2 and TRBV6-3, were excluded. There were some public TCRs occurring in many donors, but most TCR sequences were rare.

As concerns this clone: Its target is unknown.

Sequenced: PBMCs. This sequence was found in a woman aged 45-65 years in good health and CMV-seronegative. The chain is built from TRBV6-5 and TRBJ1-5; 12 bases agree with TRBD1. The CDR3 spells CASSSSGQGAQPQHF. The CDR3 DNA is TGTGCCAGCAGTTCCTCGGGACAGGGGGCTCAGCCCCAGCATTTT.